Following are 19 T cell receptor beta chains from one sample sequenced in a study of cytomegalovirus exposure and HLA in healthy donors (dated by TCRdb to the late 2010s). The library was built by means of the immunoSEQ multiplex PCR assay. For the multiplex PCR, a mixture combining 60 forward primers for TCR Vbeta segments and 13 reverse primers for TCR Jbeta segments was used. Held by TCRdb, this immuneACCESS table contains in-frame sequences only and omits some clones. Under half of the omission traces to an unresolved V gene where checked; the cause of the rest is unknown. This sample's table has entries for around 35,000 clones. Jointly, the top ten make up under 2% of the sample. Sequenced material: PBMCs. Receptors were obtained from a woman aged 40 to 49 in good health and CMV-seropositive.

The V and J genes are TRBV7-2 and TRBJ1-2; D unresolved. The CDR3 runs to 14 residues. From germline, CDR1 is SGHTA and CDR2 FQGNSA. Trimming shortened V by 2 bases and J by 0 bases, and 7 bases separated the two germline ends. The CDR3 here is CASSLISANYGYTF. The CDR3 bases are TGTGCCAGCAGCTTAATTTCAGCTAACTATGGCTACACCTTC. Looking up the rest from reference TRBV7-2 and TRBJ1-2 gives the full variable domain: GAGVSQSPSNKVTEKGKDVELRCDPISGHTALYWYRQSLGQGLEFLIYFQGNSAPDKSGLPSDRFSAERTGGSVSTLTIQRTQQEDSAVYLCASSLISANYGYTFGSGTRLTVV.

The V and J genes are TRBV2 and TRBJ1-5, with 9 bases aligning to TRBD1. V was pared by 6 bases and J by 0 bases, with 6 bases of the junction left unmatched. Germline values: CDR1 SNHLY, CDR2 FYNNEI. This CDR3 is built from 16 residues. As DNA, the CDR3 is TGTGCCAGCAGCCCCCGGACAGGGGTTAGCAATCAGCCCCAGCATTTT. It specifies CASSPRTGVSNQPQHF.

In DNA, the CDR3 is TGTGCCAGCAGCTACCGGGATAGAAACACCATATATTTT. Protein product: CASSYRDRNTIYF. This chain joins TRBV7-2 and TRBJ1-3; D unclear. Germline values: CDR1 SGHTA, CDR2 FQGNSA. The CDR3 loop spans 13 amino acids. V gave up 4 bases and J gave up 5 bases, with 9 bases separating them.

V is TRBV13 and J is TRBJ1-1; D perhaps matches TRBD1 (6 bases). Germline loops: CDR1 PRHDT, CDR2 FYEKMQ (reference sequence). V dropped 0 bases and J dropped 6 bases, with 14 bases sitting between them. The CDR3 consists of 15 residues. This CDR3 is CASSLGGRGWSEAFF. Here the CDR3 DNA reads TGTGCCAGCAGCTTAGGAGGGAGGGGGTGGTCTGAAGCTTTCTTT.

DNA of the CDR3: TGTGCCAGCAGCTTAGCGCTAGGGAGGGTGCGGGCCAACGTCCTGACTTTC. Encoded protein: CASSLALGRVRANVLTF. This chain connects TRBV7-2 to TRBJ2-6, with 7 positions matching TRBD2. Trimming removed 0 bases from V and 5 bases from J; junction bases left unmatched: 7. CDR3 length: 17 amino acids. Germline CDR1 is SGHTA and CDR2 is FQGNSA.

This chain uses TRBV7-2 with TRBJ1-4; maybe TRBD1 (6 bases). Trimming shortened V by 4 bases and J by 8 bases, and 14 bases separated the two germline ends. CDR3 length: 14 amino acids. CDR1 SGHTA and CDR2 FQGNSA come from the germline V gene. The CDR3 DNA reads as TGTGCCAGCAGCTCCGGGGGGCTATGGGAAAAACTGTTTTTT. It is translated as CASSSGGLWEKLFF.

The rearrangement uses TRBV28 and TRBJ2-4; no clear D. The CDR3 covers 12 residues. The V gene lost 5 bases and the J gene lost 5 bases, with 7 bases spanning the gap. Germline V gene sequence: CDR1 MDHEN, CDR2 SYDVKM. CDR3 loop: CASSLGENIQYF. The CDR3 DNA is TGTGCCAGCAGTCTGGGCGAAAACATTCAGTACTTC. Drawing the rest from reference TRBV28 and TRBJ2-4, the complete variable domain is DVKVTQSSRYLVKRTGEKVFLECVQDMDHENMFWYRQDPGLGLRLIYFSYDVKMKEKGDIPEGYSVSREKKERFSLILESASTNQTSMYLCASSLGENIQYFGAGTRLSVL.

The chain combines TRBV2 with TRBJ2-1; the D gene is possibly TRBD2 (6 bases). Germline-derived CDR1 and CDR2 are SNHLY and FYNNEI. V dropped 6 bases and J dropped 5 bases, with 11 bases sitting between them. The CDR3 runs to 13 residues. For the CDR3, the DNA is TGTGCCAGCAGATCCGGGAGTAACAATGAGCAGTTCTTC. Translated: CASRSGSNNEQFF.

The chain couples TRBV6-5 to TRBJ2-7, with 9 positions matching TRBD1. This CDR3 contains 14 residues. Germline V gene sequence: CDR1 MNHEY, CDR2 SVGAGI. V gave up 2 bases and J gave up 6 bases; unmatched junction bases: 5. The CDR3: CASSYGQGIGEQYF. CDR3 DNA: TGTGCCAGCAGTTACGGACAGGGGATAGGCGAGCAGTACTTC.

This sequence joins TRBV30 and TRBJ2-3, with 7 bases that match TRBD2. The CDR3 extends over 13 amino acids. Germline V CDR1 and CDR2: GTSNPN, SVGIG (reference sequence). V was pared by 4 bases and J by 7 bases, with 8 bases of the junction left unmatched. CDR3 loop: CAWTRRELNTQYF. CDR3 coding DNA: TGTGCCTGGACCCGGCGGGAGCTCAATACGCAGTATTTT.

This chain joins TRBV12-1 and TRBJ1-1; the table's D call TRBD1 went unverified against the DNA. TRBV12-1 is listed as a pseudogene. This CDR3 is 20 amino acids long. CDR3 sequence (DNA): TGTGCCAGCAGCTTTGAAATAGGGGCTTGGGGACAGGTCTCGAACACTGAAGCTTTCTTT. This gives the protein CASSFEIGAWGQVSNTEAFF.

The chain has TRBV30 and TRBJ1-5; D is possibly TRBD1 (6 bases). The CDR3 spans 14 residues. V was shortened by 1 base and J by 4 bases, with 11 bases between the two germline ends. Looked up from germline, CDR1 is GTSNPN and CDR2 is SVGIG (reference sequence). CDR3 coding DNA: TGTGCCTGGAGTGGGGGGGGCGGTAATCAGCCCCAGCATTTT. This gives the protein CAWSGGGGNQPQHF.

DNA of the CDR3: TGTGCCAGCAGCATCCAGGGAGGGTTGGATGGCTACACCTTC. This translates into CASSIQGGLDGYTF. The chain recombines TRBV6-5 with TRBJ1-2; tentative D call: TRBD1 (5 bases). The germline V and J ends were trimmed by 6 bases and 6 bases, with 17 bases remaining between them. The CDR3 runs to 14 residues. CDR1 is MNHEY and CDR2 is SVGAGI in the germline V gene.

This sequence joins TRBV5-1 and TRBJ2-5, with TRBD1 matching over 10 bases. The last part of the DNA fits TRBJ2-7 better; the J call may be wrong. Germline lookup yields CDR1 SGHRS and CDR2 YFSETQ. This CDR3 comprises 17 residues. The CDR3: CASSLELGGQGRYEQYF. The CDR3 DNA reads TGCGCCAGCAGCTTGGAACTTGGGGGACAGGGGCGCTACGAGCAGTACTTC.

The rearrangement joins TRBV15 to TRBJ2-1, with 9 bases matching TRBD1. Germline V gene data show CDR1 as LNHNV and CDR2 as YYDKDF (reference sequence). J was trimmed by 7 bases and V by 8 bases; bases with no gene match: 12. CDR3 length equals 15 residues. This CDR3 is CATSRGTGFGNEQFF. CDR3 nucleotide sequence: TGTGCCACCTCCCGAGGGACAGGGTTTGGGAATGAGCAGTTCTTC.

This clone is identified as medium-sized (0.01 to 0.1%) from frequency. Written as DNA, the CDR3 is TGCGCCAGCAGCTTGTTGGGGGGACCGAACACTGAAGCTTTCTTT. Amino acid sequence: CASSLLGGPNTEAFF. The V and J genes are TRBV5-1 and TRBJ1-1; D perhaps matches TRBD1 (5 bases). CDR3 length equals 15 residues. V was shortened by 1 base and J by 1 base, with 11 bases between the two germline ends. Germline CDR1 SGHRS, CDR2 YFSETQ.

The rearrangement links TRBV6-5 to TRBJ1-3; D is unresolved. The CDR3 is 16 amino acids. Germline CDR1 reads MNHEY; CDR2 reads SVGAGI. Trimming removed 2 bases at V and 0 bases at J, with 11 bases between. CDR3 residues: CASSYARPSSGNTIYF. Here the CDR3 DNA reads TGTGCCAGCAGTTACGCCAGGCCCAGCTCTGGAAACACCATATATTTT.

In the case of this clone: The sample has other DNA sequences that encode this CDR3 too. This rearrangement joins TRBV5-1 to TRBJ2-2; D uncertain. The CDR3 totals 15 residues. V was trimmed by 4 bases and J by 2 bases, leaving 12 bases between them. CDR1 and CDR2 (germline): SGHRS, YFSETQ. The CDR3 coding sequence is TGCGCCAGCAGCCTGGCGCAGACTAACACCGGGGAGCTGTTTTTT. Translating gives CASSLAQTNTGELFF.

The chain couples TRBV6-1 to TRBJ1-2; a weak D match, TRBD1 (5 bases). V was shortened by 5 bases and J by 2 bases, with 9 bases between the two germline ends. The germline gives CDR1 MNHNS, CDR2 SASEGT. There are 13 residues in the CDR3. The CDR3: CASSPDRNYGYTF. CDR3 DNA: TGTGCCAGCAGTCCAGACAGAAACTATGGCTACACCTTC.